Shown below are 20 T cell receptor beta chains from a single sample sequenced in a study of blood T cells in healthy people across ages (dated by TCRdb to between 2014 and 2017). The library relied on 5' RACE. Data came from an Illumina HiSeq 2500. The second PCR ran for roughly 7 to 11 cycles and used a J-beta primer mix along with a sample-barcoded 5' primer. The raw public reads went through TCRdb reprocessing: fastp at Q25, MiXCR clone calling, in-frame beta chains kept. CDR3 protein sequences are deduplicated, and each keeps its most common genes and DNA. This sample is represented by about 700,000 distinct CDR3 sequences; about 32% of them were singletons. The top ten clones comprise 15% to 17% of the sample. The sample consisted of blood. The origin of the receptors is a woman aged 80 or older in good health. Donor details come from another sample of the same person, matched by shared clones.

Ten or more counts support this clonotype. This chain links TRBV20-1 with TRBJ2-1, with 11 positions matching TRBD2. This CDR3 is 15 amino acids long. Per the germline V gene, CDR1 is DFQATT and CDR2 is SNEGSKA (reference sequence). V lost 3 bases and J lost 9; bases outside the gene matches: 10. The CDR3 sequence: CSASPMTSGESEQFF. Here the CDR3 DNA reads TGCAGTGCTAGCCCTATGACTAGCGGGGAAAGTGAGCAGTTCTTC.

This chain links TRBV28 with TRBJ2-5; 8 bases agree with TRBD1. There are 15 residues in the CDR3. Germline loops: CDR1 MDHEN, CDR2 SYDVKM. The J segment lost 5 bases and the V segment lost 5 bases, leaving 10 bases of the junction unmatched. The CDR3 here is CASSPPRTGWETQYF. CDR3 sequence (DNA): TGTGCCAGCAGTCCCCCCCGGACAGGGTGGGAGACCCAGTACTTC.

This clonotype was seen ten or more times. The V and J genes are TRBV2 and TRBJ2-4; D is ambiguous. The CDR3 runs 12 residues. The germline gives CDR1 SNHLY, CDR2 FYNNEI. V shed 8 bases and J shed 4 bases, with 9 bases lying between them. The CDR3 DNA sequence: TGTGCCAGCGGAAAGAGTAAAAACATTCAGTACTTC. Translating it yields CASGKSKNIQYF.

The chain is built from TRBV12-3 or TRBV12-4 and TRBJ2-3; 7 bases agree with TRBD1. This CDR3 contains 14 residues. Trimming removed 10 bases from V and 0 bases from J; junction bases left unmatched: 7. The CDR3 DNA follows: TGTGCCACGGATTCGGGACAGAGCACAGATACGCAGTATTTT. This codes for CATDSGQSTDTQYF.

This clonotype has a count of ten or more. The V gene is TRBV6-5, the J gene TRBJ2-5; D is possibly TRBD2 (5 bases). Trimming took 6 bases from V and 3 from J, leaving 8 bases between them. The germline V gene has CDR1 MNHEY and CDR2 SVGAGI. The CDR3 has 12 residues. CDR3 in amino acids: CASSRGKETQYF. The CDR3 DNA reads TGTGCCAGCAGCCGGGGAAAAGAGACCCAGTACTTC.

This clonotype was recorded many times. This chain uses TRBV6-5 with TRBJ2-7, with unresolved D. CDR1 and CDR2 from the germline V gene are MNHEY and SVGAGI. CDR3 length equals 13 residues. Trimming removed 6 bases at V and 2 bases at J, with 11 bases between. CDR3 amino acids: CASRGLSTYEQYF. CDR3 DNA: TGTGCCAGCAGAGGTCTGAGCACCTACGAGCAGTACTTC.

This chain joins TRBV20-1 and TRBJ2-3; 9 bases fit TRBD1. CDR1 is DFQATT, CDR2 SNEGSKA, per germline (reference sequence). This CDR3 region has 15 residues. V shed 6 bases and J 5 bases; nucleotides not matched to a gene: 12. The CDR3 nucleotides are TGCAGTGCCATAGACCGGGACAGGGAGAAAGATACGCAGTATTTT. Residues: CSAIDRDREKDTQYF.

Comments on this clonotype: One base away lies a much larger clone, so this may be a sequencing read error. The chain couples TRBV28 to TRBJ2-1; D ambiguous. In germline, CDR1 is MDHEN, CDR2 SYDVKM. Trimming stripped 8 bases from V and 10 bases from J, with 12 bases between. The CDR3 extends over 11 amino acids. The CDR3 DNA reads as TGTGCCAGCTTTCGGTGGCAGGAGCAGTTCTTC. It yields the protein CASFRWQEQFF.

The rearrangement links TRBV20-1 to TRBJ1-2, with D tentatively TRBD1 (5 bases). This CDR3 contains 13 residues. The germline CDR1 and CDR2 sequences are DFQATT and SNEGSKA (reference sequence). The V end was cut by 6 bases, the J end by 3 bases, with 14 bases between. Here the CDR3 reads CSARQEGHYGYTF. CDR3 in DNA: TGCAGTGCCCGGCAGGAGGGACACTATGGCTACACCTTC.

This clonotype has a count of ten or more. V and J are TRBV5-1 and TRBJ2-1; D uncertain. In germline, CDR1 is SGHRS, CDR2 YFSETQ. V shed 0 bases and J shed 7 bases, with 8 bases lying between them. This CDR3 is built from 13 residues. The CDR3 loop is CASSLDNLNEQFF. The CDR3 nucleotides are TGCGCCAGCAGCTTGGACAATTTAAATGAGCAGTTCTTC.

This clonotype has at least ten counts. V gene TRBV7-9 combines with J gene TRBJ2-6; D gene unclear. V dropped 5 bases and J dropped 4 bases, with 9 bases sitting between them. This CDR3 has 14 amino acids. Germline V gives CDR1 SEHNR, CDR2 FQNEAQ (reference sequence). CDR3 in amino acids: CASSPSRGANVLTF. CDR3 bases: TGTGCCAGCAGCCCCTCAAGGGGGGCCAACGTCCTGACTTTC.

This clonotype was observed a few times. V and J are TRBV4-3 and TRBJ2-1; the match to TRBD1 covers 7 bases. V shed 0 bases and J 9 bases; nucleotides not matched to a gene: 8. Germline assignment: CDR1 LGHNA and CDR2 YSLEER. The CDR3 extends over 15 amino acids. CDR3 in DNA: TGCGCCAGCAGCCAAGATGGTAGGGGGCCCAGTGAGCAGTTCTTC. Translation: CASSQDGRGPSEQFF.

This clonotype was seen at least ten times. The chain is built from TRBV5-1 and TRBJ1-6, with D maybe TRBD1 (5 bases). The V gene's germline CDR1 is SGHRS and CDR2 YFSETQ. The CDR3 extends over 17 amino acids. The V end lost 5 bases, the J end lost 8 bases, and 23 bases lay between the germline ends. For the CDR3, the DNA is TGCGCCAGCAGGAGAACGGCAGGGAAAGAAATGGATTCACCCCTCCACTTT. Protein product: CASRRTAGKEMDSPLHF.

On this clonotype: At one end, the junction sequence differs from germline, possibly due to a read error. CDR3: CVSSPAGTGAWSDGYTF. The CDR3 DNA sequence: TGCGTCAGCAGCCCGGCCGGGACAGGGGCTTGGTCCGACGGCTACACCTTC. V usage is TRBV5-1 and J usage is TRBJ1-2; 10 bases map to TRBD1. The V gene's germline CDR1 is SGHRS and CDR2 YFSETQ. The CDR3 sequence is 17 residues long.

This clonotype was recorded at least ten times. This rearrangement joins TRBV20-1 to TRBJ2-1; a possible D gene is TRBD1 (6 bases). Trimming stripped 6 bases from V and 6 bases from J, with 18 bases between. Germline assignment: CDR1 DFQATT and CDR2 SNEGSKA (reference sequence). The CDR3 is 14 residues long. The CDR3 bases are TGCAGTGCACCGCACAGGGAGAGTCGCAATGAGCAGTTCTTC. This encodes CSAPHRESRNEQFF.

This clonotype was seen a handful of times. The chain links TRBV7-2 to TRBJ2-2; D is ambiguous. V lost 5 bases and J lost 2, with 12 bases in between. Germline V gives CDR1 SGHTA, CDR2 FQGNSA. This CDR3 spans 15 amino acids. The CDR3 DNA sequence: TGTGCCAGCAGCCGGGCCCCCGGTAACACCGGGGAGCTGTTTTTT. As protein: CASSRAPGNTGELFF. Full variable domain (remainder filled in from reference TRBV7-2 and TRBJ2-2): GAGVSQSPSNKVTEKGKDVELRCDPISGHTALYWYRQSLGQGLEFLIYFQGNSAPDKSGLPSDRFSAERTGGSVSTLTIQRTQQEDSAVYLCASSRAPGNTGELFFGEGSRLTVL.

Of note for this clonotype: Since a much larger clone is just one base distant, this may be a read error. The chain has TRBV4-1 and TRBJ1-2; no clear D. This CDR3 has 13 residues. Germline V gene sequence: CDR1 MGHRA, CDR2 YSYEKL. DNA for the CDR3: TGCGCCAGCAGCCAAGAGTCCCAATATGGCCACACCTTC. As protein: CASSQESQYGHTF.

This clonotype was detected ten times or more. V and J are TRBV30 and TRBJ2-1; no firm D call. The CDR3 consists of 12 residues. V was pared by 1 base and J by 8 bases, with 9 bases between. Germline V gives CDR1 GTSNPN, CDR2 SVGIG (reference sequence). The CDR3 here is CAWSAFPYEQFF. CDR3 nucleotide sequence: TGTGCCTGGAGTGCCTTCCCGTATGAGCAGTTCTTC.

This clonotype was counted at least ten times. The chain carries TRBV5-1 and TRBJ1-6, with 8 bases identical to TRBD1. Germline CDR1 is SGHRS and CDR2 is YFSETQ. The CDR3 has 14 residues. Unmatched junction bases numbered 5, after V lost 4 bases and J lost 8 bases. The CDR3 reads CASSVRGQDSPLHF. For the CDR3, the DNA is TGCGCCAGCAGCGTCAGGGGACAGGATTCACCCCTCCACTTT.

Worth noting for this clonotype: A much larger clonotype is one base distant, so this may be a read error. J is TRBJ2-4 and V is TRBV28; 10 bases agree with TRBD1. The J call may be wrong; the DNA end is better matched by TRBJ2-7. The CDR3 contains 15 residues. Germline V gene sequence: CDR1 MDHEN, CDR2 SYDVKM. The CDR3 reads CVSRLERQGAYEQYF. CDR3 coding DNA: TGTGTCAGCAGACTAGAACGACAGGGGGCATACGAGCAGTACTTC.